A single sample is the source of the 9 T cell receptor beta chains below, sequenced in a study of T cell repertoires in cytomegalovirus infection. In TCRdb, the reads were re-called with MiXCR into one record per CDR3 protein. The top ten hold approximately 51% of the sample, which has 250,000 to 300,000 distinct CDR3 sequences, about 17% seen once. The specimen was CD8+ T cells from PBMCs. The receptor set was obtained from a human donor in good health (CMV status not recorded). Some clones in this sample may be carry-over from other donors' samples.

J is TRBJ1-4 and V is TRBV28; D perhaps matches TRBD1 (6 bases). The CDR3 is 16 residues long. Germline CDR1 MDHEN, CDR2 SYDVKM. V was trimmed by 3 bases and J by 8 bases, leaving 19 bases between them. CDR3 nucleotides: TGTGCCAGCAGTTTGGTACAGGAAGGGGGGCAAGAAAAACTGTTTTTT. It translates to CASSLVQEGGQEKLFF.

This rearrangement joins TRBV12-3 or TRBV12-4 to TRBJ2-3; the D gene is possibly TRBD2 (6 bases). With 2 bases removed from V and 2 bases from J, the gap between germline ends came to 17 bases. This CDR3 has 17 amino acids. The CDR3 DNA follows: TGTGCCAGCAGTTTACCCCTAGGCGGGGTTGTCACAGATACGCAGTATTTT. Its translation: CASSLPLGGVVTDTQYF.

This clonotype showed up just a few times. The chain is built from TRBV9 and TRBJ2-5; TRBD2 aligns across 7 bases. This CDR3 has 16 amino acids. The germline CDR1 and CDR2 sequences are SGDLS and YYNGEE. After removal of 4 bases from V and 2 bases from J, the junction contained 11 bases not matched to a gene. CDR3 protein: CASSPPSSGLQETQYF. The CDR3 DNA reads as TGTGCCAGCAGCCCGCCTTCTAGCGGACTACAAGAGACCCAGTACTTC.

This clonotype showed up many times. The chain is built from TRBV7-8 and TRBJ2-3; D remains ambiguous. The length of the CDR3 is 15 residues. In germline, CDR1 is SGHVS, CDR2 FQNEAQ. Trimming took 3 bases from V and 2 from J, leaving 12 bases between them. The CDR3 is CASSLFPGDTDTQYF. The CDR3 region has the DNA TGTGCCAGCAGCTTGTTTCCAGGAGACACAGATACGCAGTATTTT.

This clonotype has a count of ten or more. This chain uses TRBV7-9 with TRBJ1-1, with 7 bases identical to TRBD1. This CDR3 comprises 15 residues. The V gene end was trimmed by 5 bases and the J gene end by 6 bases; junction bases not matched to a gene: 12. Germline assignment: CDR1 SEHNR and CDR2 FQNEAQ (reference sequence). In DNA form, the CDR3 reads TGTGCCAGCAGCACCCCAGGACAGGAATACTCTGAAGCTTTCTTT. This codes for CASSTPGQEYSEAFF.

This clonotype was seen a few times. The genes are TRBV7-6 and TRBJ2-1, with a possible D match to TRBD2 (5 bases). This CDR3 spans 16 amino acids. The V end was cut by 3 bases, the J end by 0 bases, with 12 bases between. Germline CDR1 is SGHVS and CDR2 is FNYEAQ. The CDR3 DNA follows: TGTGCCAGCAGCTTGCTAGTGGGGAGCTCCTACAATGAGCAGTTCTTC. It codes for CASSLLVGSSYNEQFF.

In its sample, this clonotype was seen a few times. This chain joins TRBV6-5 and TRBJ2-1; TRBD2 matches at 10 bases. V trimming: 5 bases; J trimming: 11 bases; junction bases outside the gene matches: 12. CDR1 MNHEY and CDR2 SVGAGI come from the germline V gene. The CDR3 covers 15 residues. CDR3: CASSLTSGATMKQFF. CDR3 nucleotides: TGTGCCAGCAGTCTAACTAGCGGGGCCACAATGAAGCAGTTCTTC.

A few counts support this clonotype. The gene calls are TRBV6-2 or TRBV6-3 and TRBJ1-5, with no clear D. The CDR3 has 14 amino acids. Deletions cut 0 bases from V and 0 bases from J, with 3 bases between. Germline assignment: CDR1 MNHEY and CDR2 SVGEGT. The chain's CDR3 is CASSYSASNQPQHF. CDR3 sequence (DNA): TGTGCCAGCAGTTACTCCGCTAGCAATCAGCCCCAGCATTTT.

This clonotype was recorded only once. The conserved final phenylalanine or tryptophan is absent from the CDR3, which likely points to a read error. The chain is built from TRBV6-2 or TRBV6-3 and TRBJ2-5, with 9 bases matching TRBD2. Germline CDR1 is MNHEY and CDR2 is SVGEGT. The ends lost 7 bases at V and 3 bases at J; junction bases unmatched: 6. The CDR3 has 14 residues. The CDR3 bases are TGTGCCAGCACCCGACTAGCGGACGAAGAGACCCAGTACTAC. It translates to CASTRLADEETQYY.